The sequence of this T cell receptor (beta chain) was determined in a study of blood T cell repertoires in COVID-19. The wider study: From T cells, B-cell-depleted T cells, or PBMCs came the material, which was cDNA or gDNA.

The data were produced by immunoSEQ multiplex PCR, yet TCRdb's version contains in-frame clones alone and is incomplete. Of some 300,000 clones detected, about 88% appear once; the ten largest clones hold around 13%. CDR1 and CDR2 (germline): SGHTA, FQGNSA. V lost 5 bases, J lost 0 bases, and 12 bases lay in between. The CDR3 is 15 residues long. The receptor's source is a woman in her 70s with COVID-19, enrolled during active disease. This chain connects TRBV7-2 to TRBJ2-3, with D possibly matching TRBD2 (6 bases). The material sequenced was peripheral blood. This CDR3 reads CASSQVGTSTDTQYF. CDR3 coding DNA: TGTGCCAGCAGCCAGGTCGGGACTAGCACAGATACGCAGTATTTT.